There are a few counts of the clone carrying this TCR beta chain. Its antigen is undetermined. This sample was included in a study of T-cell reconstitution after alpha-beta-depleted transplantation in children. Findings of the study overall: Fresh T-cell production supplied most of the T-cell counts and diversity seen one year after transplant.

Germline lookup yields CDR1 SGHTA and CDR2 FQGNSA. The CDR3 totals 13 residues. V was pared by 5 bases and J by 5 bases, with 5 bases of the junction left unmatched. Construction of the TCRbeta library involved unique molecular identifiers. Using its own MiXCR run on the PCR reads, TCRdb lists one record per CDR3 protein. The sample yields about 510,000 distinct CDR3 sequences, roughly 10% seen once. This clonotype originated in a female patient aged 2-15 years who had a stem cell transplant for aplastic anemia, so the T cells may come from the graft donor. The J gene is TRBJ2-7, the V gene TRBV7-2; TRBD1 agrees at 8 bases. The sample was PBMCs, mostly from graft donor cells, taken 180 days after TCRalphabeta/CD19-depleted stem cell transplant. CDR3 in amino acids: CASSRTGRDEQYF. The CDR3 bases are TGTGCCAGCAGCCGGACAGGGCGCGACGAGCAGTACTTC.